The present T cell receptor beta chain was sequenced within a study of T cell repertoires in cytomegalovirus infection. The wider study: It was the public TCR beta signatures that indicated both CMV infection and matching HLA type. Overall study findings and caveats: Based on cumulative public TCR beta family frequency, carriers of CMV plus the relevant HLA were identified. Dominating the ex vivo response were TCR beta clonotypes that were CMV-specific and HLA-C-restricted.

One entry per CDR3 protein, called by TCRdb with MiXCR from the reads. The sample lists about 770,000 distinct CDR3 sequences, 25% to 30% seen once, with roughly 13% in the top ten. Germline loops: CDR1 SNHLY, CDR2 FYNNEI. The CDR3 covers 17 residues. After removal of 3 bases from V and 1 base from J, the junction contained 3 bases not matched to a gene. This clonotype appeared a few times. Its antigen is unknown. The gene calls are TRBV2 and TRBJ2-3, with TRBD2 identical over 14 bases. The origin of this receptor is a human donor in good health (CMV status not recorded). Some clones in this sample may be carry-over from other donors' samples. Material: cultured CD8+ T cells from PBMCs, obtained from culture after CMV antigen stimulation. CDR3 loop: CASSDLGLAGGTDTQYF. Written as DNA, the CDR3 is TGTGCCAGCAGTGATTTGGGACTAGCGGGGGGCACAGATACGCAGTATTTT. Full variable domain (rest looked up from reference TRBV2 and TRBJ2-3): EPEVTQTPSHQVTQMGQEVILRCVPISNHLYFYWYRQILGQKVEFLVSFYNNEISEKSEIFDDQFSVERPDGSNFTLKIRSTKLEDSAMYFCASSDLGLAGGTDTQYFGPGTRLTVL.